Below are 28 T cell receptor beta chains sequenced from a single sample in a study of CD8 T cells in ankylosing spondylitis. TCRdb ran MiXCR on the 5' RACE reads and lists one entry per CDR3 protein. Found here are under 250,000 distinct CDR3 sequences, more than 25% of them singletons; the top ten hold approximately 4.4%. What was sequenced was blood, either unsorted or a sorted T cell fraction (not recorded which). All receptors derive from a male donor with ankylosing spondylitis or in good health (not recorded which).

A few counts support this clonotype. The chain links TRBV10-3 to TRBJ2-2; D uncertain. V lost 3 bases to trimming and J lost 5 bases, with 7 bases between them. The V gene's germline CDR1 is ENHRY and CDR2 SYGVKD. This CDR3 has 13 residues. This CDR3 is CAISDLGTGELFF. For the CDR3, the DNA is TGTGCCATCAGTGATCTAGGGACCGGGGAGCTGTTTTTT.

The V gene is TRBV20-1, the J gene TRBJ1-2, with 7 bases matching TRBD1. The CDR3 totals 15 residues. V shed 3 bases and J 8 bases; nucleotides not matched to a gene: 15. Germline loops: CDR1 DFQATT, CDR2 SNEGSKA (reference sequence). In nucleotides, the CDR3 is TGCAGTGCTAGTGGCCCCGTTATACAGGGGAGGGGCTACACCTTC. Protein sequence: CSASGPVIQGRGYTF.

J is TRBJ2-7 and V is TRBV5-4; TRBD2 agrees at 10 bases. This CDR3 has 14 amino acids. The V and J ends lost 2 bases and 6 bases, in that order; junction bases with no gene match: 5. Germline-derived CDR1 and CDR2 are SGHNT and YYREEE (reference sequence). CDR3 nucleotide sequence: TGTGCCAGCAGCTTCAGCGGGGGGGCTACCGAGCAGTACTTC. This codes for CASSFSGGATEQYF. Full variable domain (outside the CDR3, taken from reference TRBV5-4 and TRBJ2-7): ETGVTQSPTHLIKTRGQQVTLRCSSQSGHNTVSWYQQALGQGPQFIFQYYREEENGRGNFPPRFSGLQFPNYSSELNVNALELDDSALYLCASSFSGGATEQYFGPGTRLTVT.

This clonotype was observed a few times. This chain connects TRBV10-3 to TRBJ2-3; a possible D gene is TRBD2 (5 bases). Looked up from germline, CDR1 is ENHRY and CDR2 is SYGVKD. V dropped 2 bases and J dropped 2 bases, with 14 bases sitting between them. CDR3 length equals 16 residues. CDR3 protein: CAISEPLEGFTDTQYF. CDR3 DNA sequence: TGTGCCATCAGTGAGCCTCTTGAGGGATTCACAGATACGCAGTATTTT.

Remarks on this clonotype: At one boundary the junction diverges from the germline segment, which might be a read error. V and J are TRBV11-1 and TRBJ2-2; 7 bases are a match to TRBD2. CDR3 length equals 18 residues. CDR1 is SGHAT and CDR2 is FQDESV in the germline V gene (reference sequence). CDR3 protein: CATSSPGSGETNTGELFF. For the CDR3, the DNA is TGTGCCACCAGCTCCCCGGGCAGCGGGGAGACGAACACCGGGGAGCTGTTTTTT.

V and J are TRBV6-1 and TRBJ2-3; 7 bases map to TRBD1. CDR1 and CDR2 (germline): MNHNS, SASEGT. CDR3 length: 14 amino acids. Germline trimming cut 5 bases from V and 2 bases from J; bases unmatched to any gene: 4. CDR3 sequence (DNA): TGTGCCAGCAGTCGACAGGGCTCCACAGATACGCAGTATTTT. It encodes CASSRQGSTDTQYF.

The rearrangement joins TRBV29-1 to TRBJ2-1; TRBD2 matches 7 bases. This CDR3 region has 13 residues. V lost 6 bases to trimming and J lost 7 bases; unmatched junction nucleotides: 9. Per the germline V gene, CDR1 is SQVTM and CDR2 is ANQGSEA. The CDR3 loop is CSVLSGFLNEQFF. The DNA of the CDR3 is TGCAGCGTCCTTAGCGGGTTTTTGAATGAGCAGTTCTTC.

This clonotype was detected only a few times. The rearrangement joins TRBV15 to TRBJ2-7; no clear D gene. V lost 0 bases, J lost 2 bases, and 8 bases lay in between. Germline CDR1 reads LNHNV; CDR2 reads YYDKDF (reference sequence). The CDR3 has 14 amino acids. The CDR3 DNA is TGTGCCACCAGCAGAGATCTGTCCCCCTACGAGCAGTACTTC. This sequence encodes CATSRDLSPYEQYF.

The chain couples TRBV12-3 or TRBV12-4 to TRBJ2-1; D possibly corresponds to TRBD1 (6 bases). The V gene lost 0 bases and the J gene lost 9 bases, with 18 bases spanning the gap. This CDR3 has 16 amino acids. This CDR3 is CASSLALRDMGLEQFF. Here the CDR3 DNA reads TGTGCCAGCAGTTTAGCGCTTAGGGACATGGGCCTTGAGCAGTTCTTC.

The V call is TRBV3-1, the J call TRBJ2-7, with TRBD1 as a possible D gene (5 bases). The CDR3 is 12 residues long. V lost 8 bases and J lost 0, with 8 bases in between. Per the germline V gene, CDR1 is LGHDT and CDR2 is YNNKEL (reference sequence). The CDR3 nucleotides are TGTGCCAGCGCGGACACCTCCTACGAGCAGTACTTC. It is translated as CASADTSYEQYF.

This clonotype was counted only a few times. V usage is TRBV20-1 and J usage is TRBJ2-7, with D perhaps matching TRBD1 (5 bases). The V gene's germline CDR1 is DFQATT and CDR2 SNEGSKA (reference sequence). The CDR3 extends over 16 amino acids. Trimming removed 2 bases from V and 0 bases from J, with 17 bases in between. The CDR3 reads CSARPRSYRGSYEQYF. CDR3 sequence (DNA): TGCAGTGCTAGACCGAGATCCTATAGGGGCTCCTACGAGCAGTACTTC.

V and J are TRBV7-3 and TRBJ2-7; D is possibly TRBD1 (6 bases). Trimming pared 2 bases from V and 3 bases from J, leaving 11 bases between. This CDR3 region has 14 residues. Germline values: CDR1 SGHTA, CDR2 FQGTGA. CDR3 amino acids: CASSLWRTVYEQYF. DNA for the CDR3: TGTGCCAGCAGCTTATGGAGGACAGTCTACGAGCAGTACTTC.

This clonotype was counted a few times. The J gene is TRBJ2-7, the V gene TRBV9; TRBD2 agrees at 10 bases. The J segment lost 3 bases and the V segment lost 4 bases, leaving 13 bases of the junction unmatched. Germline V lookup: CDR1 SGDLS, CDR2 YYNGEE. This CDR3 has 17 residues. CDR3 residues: CASSTPSSGGTFYEQYF. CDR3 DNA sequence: TGTGCCAGCAGCACCCCGTCTAGCGGGGGTACCTTCTACGAGCAGTACTTC.

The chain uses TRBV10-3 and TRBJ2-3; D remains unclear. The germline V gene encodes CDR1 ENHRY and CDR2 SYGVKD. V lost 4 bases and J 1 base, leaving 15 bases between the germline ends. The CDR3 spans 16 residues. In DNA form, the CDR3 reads TGTGCCATCAGTGCCCTCATGCAGGCAGGCACAGATACGCAGTATTTT. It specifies CAISALMQAGTDTQYF.

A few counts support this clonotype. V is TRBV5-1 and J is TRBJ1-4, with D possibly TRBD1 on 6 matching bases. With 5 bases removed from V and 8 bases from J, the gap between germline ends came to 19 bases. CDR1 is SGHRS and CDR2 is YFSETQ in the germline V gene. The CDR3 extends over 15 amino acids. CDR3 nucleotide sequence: TGCGCCAGCAGTTTTAACAGGGTGGGCGGAGAAAAACTGTTTTTT. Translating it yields CASSFNRVGGEKLFF.

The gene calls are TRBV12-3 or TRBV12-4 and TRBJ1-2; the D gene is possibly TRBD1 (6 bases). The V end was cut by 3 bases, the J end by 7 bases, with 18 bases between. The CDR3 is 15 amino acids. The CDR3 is CASSFFVGGVVGYTF. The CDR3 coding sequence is TGTGCCAGCAGTTTTTTCGTGGGGGGCGTAGTTGGCTACACCTTC.

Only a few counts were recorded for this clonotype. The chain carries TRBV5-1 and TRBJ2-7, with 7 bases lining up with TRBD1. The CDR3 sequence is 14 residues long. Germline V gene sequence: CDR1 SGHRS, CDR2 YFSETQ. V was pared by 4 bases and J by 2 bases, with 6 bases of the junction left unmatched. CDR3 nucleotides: TGCGCCAGCAGCCACTGGACAGGAGCCTACGAGCAGTACTTC. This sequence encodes CASSHWTGAYEQYF.

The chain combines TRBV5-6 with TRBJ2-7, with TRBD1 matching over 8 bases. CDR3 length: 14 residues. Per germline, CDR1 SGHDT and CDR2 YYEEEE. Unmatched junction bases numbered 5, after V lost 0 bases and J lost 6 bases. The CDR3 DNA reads TGTGCCAGCAGCTTGGGGGGACAGGCCTTCGAGCAGTACTTC. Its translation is CASSLGGQAFEQYF. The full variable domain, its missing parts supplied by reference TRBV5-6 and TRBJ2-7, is DAGVTQSPTHLIKTRGQQVTLRCSPKSGHDTVSWYQQALGQGPQFIFQYYEEEERQRGNFPDRFSGHQFPNYSSELNVNALLLGDSALYLCASSLGGQAFEQYFGPGTRLTVT.

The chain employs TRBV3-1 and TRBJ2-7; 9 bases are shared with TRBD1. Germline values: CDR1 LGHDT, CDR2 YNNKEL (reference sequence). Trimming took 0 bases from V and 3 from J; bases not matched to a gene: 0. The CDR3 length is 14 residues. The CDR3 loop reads CASSQEDRGYEQYF. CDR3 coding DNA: TGTGCCAGCAGCCAAGAGGACAGGGGCTACGAGCAGTACTTC.

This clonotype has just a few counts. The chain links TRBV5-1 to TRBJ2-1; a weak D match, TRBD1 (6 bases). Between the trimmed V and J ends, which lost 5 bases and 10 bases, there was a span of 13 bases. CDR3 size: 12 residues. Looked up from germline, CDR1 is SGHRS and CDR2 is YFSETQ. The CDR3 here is CASSLTGKEQFF. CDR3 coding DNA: TGCGCCAGCAGTTTAACAGGGAAGGAGCAGTTCTTC.

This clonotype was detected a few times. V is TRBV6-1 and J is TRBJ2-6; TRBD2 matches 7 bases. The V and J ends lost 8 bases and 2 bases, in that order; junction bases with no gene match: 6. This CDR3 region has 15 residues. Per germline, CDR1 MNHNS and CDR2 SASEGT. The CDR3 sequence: CASGGGGAGANVLTF. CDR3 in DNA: TGTGCCAGCGGTGGCGGGGGTGCTGGGGCCAACGTCCTGACTTTC.

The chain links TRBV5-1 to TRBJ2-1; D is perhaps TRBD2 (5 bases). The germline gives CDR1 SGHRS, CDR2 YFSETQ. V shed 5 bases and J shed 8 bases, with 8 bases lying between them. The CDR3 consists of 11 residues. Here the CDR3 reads CASRTGDEQFF. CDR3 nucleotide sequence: TGCGCCAGCAGAACCGGGGATGAGCAGTTCTTC.

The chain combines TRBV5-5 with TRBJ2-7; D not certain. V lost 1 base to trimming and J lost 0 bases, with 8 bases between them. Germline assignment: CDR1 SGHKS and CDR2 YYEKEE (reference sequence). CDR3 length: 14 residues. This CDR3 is CASSLLEYSYEQYF. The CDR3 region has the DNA TGTGCCAGCAGCTTGCTAGAGTACTCCTACGAGCAGTACTTC.

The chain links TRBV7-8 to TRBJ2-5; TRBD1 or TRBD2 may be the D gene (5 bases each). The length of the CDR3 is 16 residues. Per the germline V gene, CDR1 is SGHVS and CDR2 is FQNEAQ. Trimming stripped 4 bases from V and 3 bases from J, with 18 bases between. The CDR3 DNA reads TGTGCCAGCAGCTCCAGAGCGGACAAACCCAAAGAGACCCAGTACTTC. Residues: CASSSRADKPKETQYF.

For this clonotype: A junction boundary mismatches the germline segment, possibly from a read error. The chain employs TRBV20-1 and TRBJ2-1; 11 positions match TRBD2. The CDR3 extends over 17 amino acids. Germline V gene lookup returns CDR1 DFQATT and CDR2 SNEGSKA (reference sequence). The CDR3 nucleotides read TGCTGTGCTAGAGAGTTAGGGCGTAGCGGGGGGGCGAATGAGCAGTTCTTC. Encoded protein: CCARELGRSGGANEQFF.

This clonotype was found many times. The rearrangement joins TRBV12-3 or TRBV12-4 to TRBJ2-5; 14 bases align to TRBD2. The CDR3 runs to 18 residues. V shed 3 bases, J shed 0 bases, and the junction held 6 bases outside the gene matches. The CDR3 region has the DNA TGTGCCAGCAGTTTTCTGGGACTAGCGGGGGCGTACCAAGAGACCCAGTACTTC. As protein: CASSFLGLAGAYQETQYF.

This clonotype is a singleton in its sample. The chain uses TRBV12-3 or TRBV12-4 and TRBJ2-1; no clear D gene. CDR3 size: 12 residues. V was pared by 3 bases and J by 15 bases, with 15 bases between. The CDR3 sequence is CASSLSRANSFF. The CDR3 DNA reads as TGTGCCAGCAGTTTGAGTAGGGCTAATTCGTTCTTC.

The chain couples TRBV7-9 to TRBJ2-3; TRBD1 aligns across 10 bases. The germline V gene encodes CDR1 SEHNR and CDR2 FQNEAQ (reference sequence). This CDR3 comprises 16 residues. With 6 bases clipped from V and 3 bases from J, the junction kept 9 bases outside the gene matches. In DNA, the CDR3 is TGTGCCAGCAGTCTAGGGTCGGGACAGGGGACAGATACGCAGTATTTT. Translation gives CASSLGSGQGTDTQYF.